A selection of T cell receptor beta chains follows, all from one sample in a study of blood T cells in healthy people across ages. TCRdb reprocessed the 5' RACE reads via MiXCR and lists one record per CDR3 protein. The sample carries 1.5 million to 2 million distinct CDR3 sequences, over 25% recorded once. Sequencing was performed on blood. Receptors were obtained from a woman between 25 and 40 years old in good health. Both conserved end residues are part of each CDR3. The order of the fields is D gene, J gene, clone size, V gene, CDR3 DNA, CDR3 protein. The D gene is left open where the match is weak. Clone size is shown for a subset of rows, as once, few, many or a class of expanded clone.

TRBD1 | TRBJ2-1 | few | TRBV12-5 | TGTGCTAGTGGTTTGGGGGACAGGGGGTCCAACGAGCAGTTCTTC | CASGLGDRGSNEQFF
TRBD1 | TRBJ1-4 | NA | TRBV20-1 | TGCAGTGCTTCGACAGGGCGCGAAAAACTGTTTTTT | CSASTGREKLFF
NA | TRBJ1-4 | NA | TRBV29-1 | TGCAGCGCCTTCGGAGGGGAGAGGGAAAAACTGTTTTTT | CSAFGGEREKLFF
NA | TRBJ1-2 | NA | TRBV11-2 | TGTGCCAGCAGCTTAGACAGATCACCGCATGGCTACACCTTC | CASSLDRSPHGYTF
TRBD2 | TRBJ2-3 | few | TRBV7-2 | TGTGCCAGCAGCTTAGAGCTAGCGGGCACCACAGATACGCAGTATTTT | CASSLELAGTTDTQYF
NA | TRBJ2-3 | NA | TRBV12-3/TRBV12-4 | TGTGCCAGCAGTTTAAATTCCGGGAGCGCAGATACGCAGTATTTT | CASSLNSGSADTQYF
NA | TRBJ1-2 | once | TRBV7-8 | TGTGCCAGCGGCTCCAGGACTTTACTCCCCCTTAGCGGCTACACCTTC | CASGSRTLLPLSGYTF
NA | TRBJ2-5 | many | TRBV29-1 | TGCAGCGTTCAAACCCAGGCCCTCCAGGGAAGCCAGTACTTC | CSVQTQALQGSQYF
NA | TRBJ2-1 | few | TRBV29-1 | TGCAGCGTTAAAGCGGAGGGATCCTACAATGAGCAGTTCTTC | CSVKAEGSYNEQFF
TRBD2 | TRBJ2-3 | few | TRBV20-1 | TGCAGTGCTAGCGGCGGGGGGCCTCCAGATACGCAGTATTTT | CSASGGGPPDTQYF
NA | TRBJ1-6 | NA | TRBV5-1 | TGCGCCAGCAGCTCTGGACAGCTCTCACCCCTCCACTTT | CASSSGQLSPLHF
TRBD1 | TRBJ2-1 | few | TRBV11-2 | TGTGCCAGCAGCCCAGGGGGCGCGCCCTCATACTACAATGAGCAGTTCTTC | CASSPGGAPSYYNEQFF
NA | TRBJ1-1 | few | TRBV6-5 | TGTGCCAGCGTGGCGGACGGGTTAATGAACACTGAAGCTTTCTTT | CASVADGLMNTEAFF
TRBD2 | TRBJ2-2 | NA | TRBV20-1 | TGCAGTGCTCCGCCGGGACTAGCGGGGAGTAACACCGGGGAGCTGTTTTTT | CSAPPGLAGSNTGELFF
TRBD2 | TRBJ2-3 | few | TRBV11-2 | TGTGCCAGCAGCCTCCGAGGGACTAGGCCCACAGATACGCAGTATTTT | CASSLRGTRPTDTQYF
TRBD1 | TRBJ2-5 | NA | TRBV19 | TGTGCCAGTAGTATACCGGGACAGGGAGTAGAGACCCAGTACTTC | CASSIPGQGVETQYF
NA | TRBJ2-5 | many | TRBV2 | TGTGCCAGCAGTGGTAGAGAGACCCAGTACTTC | CASSGRETQYF
NA | TRBJ1-5 | NA | TRBV5-5 | TGTGCCAGCAGTTATAGCGTCGGGACAAGTAATGGTCAGCCCCAGCATTTT | CASSYSVGTSNGQPQHF
NA | TRBJ1-2 | few | TRBV5-6 | TGTGCCAGCAGCTTGTTTACGTTAAACTATGGCTACACCTTC | CASSLFTLNYGYTF
TRBD2 | TRBJ2-1 | NA | TRBV29-1 | TGCAGCGTACGGACTAGCAGAAACAATGAGCAGTTCTTC | CSVRTSRNNEQFF
NA | TRBJ2-3 | NA | TRBV2 | TGTGCCAGCGGCTACGGAAGCACAGATACGCAGTATTTT | CASGYGSTDTQYF
TRBD2 | TRBJ2-7 | NA | TRBV5-6 | TGTGCCAGCAGCTTGGGGACTAGCGGGTCCCCCTACGAGCAGTACTTC | CASSLGTSGSPYEQYF
TRBD1 | TRBJ1-5 | NA | TRBV12-3/TRBV12-4 | TGTGCCAGCAGCCAGGACAGGATCCGGCCCCAGCATTTT | CASSQDRIRPQHF
NA | TRBJ2-1 | NA | TRBV7-9 | TGTGCCAGCAGCATACCCGGGACTCGCTCCTACAATGAGCAGTTCTTC | CASSIPGTRSYNEQFF
NA | TRBJ2-1 | NA | TRBV27 | TGTGCCAGCAGTCAGGGGCCTCTCTCCCACAATGAGCAGTTCTTC | CASSQGPLSHNEQFF
NA | TRBJ2-3 | few | TRBV5-4 | TGTGCCAGCAGCTATGACAGACGTCCTAGCACAGATACGCAGTATTTT | CASSYDRRPSTDTQYF
NA | TRBJ2-6 | few | TRBV4-1 | TGCGCCAGCAGCCAGGGGGCGACATTAAACTCTGGGGCCAACGTCCTGACTTTC | CASSQGATLNSGANVLTF
NA | TRBJ1-2 | many | TRBV20-1 | TGCAGTGCTGTGGGGCAGGCCGATGGCTACACCTTC | CSAVGQADGYTF
NA | TRBJ1-5 | few | TRBV4-1 | TGCGCCAGCAGCCAAGAATGGTCAGGGAATCAGCCCCAGCATTTT | CASSQEWSGNQPQHF
TRBD2 | TRBJ2-7 | NA | TRBV5-1 | TGCGCCAGCAGCGGGGATGCTAGCGGGGGGGCCTACGAGCAGTACTTC | CASSGDASGGAYEQYF
NA | TRBJ1-3 | few | TRBV28 | TGTGCCAGCAGTTTACGGGGGGCAGAAAACACCATATATTTT | CASSLRGAENTIYF
NA | TRBJ1-2 | NA | TRBV12-5 | TGTGCTAGTGGTTTACCCCATCAGGGCACTATCAACTATGGCTACACCTTC | CASGLPHQGTINYGYTF
TRBD2 | TRBJ2-5 | NA | TRBV7-2 | TGTGCCAGCAGCGTAGCACCGGGACTAACAGAGACCCAGTACTTC | CASSVAPGLTETQYF
NA | TRBJ1-2 | few | TRBV9 | TGTGCCAGCAGCGGACGAAGAGGGAATGGCTACACCTTC | CASSGRRGNGYTF
TRBD2 | TRBJ2-1 | many | TRBV10-2 | TGCGCCAGCAGTCCGGGACTAGGAGATTATGAGCAGTTCTTC | CASSPGLGDYEQFF
TRBD2 | TRBJ2-1 | many | TRBV6-2/TRBV6-3 | TGTGCCATTTCGGGACTAGCGGCCCCCAATGAGCAGTTCTTC | CAISGLAAPNEQFF
TRBD1 | TRBJ2-6 | once | TRBV6-5 | TGTGCCAGCAGTTACTCAACAGGGGGCACTGTGGCCAACGTCCTGACTTTC | CASSYSTGGTVANVLTF
NA | TRBJ2-1 | many | TRBV29-1 | TGCAGCGTTGAGGGAAAGGGGAATGAGCAGTTCTTC | CSVEGKGNEQFF
NA | TRBJ2-1 | few | TRBV20-1 | TGCAGTGCCCGGACGGCCCCCAATGAGCAGTTCTTC | CSARTAPNEQFF
NA | TRBJ2-3 | NA | TRBV29-1 | TGCAGCGTTCTTACTCCAGAAGCCACAGATACGCAGTATTTT | CSVLTPEATDTQYF
NA | TRBJ2-7 | few | TRBV3-1 | TGTGCCAGCAGCTTTGCGGGATTAGGTGAGCAGTACTTC | CASSFAGLGEQYF
NA | TRBJ2-1 | NA | TRBV20-1 | TGCAGTGCCAGAAAGGTGGCGGTGCATGAGCAGTTCTTC | CSARKVAVHEQFF
NA | TRBJ1-1 | NA | TRBV30 | TGTGCCTGGTCAATTCAGGGACGGTACGCTTTCTTT | CAWSIQGRYAFF
NA | TRBJ2-1 | few | TRBV5-1 | TGCGCCAGCCAAGACAGGCCCCCAGTCGATGAGCAGTTCTTC | CASQDRPPVDEQFF
NA | TRBJ2-1 | few | TRBV2 | TGTGCCATTCGGATCGGGGGTTACTCCTACAATGAGCAGTTCTTC | CAIRIGGYSYNEQFF
NA | TRBJ2-7 | NA | TRBV7-9 | TGTGCCAGCAGCGTTGGGGGGCTGAAAGCGGGCGAGCAGTACTTC | CASSVGGLKAGEQYF
TRBD2 | TRBJ2-7 | many | TRBV20-1 | TGCAGTGCCAGGGCTGGGACTAGCGGGAACTACGAGCAGTACTTC | CSARAGTSGNYEQYF
NA | TRBJ1-2 | few | TRBV6-1 | TGTGCCAGCAGTGAAACCCCCGGCGGTTATAACTATGGCTACACCTTC | CASSETPGGYNYGYTF
NA | TRBJ1-1 | NA | TRBV7-9 | TGTGCCAGCAGCTTAGAAAGGCGGGGGGCGCTTTACCCTGAAGCTTTCTTT | CASSLERRGALYPEAFF
TRBD2 | TRBJ2-1 | NA | TRBV20-1 | TGCAGTGCTCCACCTAGCGGGAGGTCCGAAAATGAGCAGTTCTTC | CSAPPSGRSENEQFF
NA | TRBJ1-4 | NA | TRBV28 | TGTGCCAGTAGGAAGGGCCGAGCAACTAATGAAAAACTGTTTTTT | CASRKGRATNEKLFF
NA | TRBJ2-4 | NA | TRBV25-1 | TGTGCCAGCAGTGAATCTCCTAGCAGCAAACTTCAGTACTTC | CASSESPSSKLQYF
NA | TRBJ2-7 | NA | TRBV2 | TGTGCCAGCAGTGAGGGTCCCTTAAGGTTCTCCTACGAGCAGTACTTC | CASSEGPLRFSYEQYF
TRBD2 | TRBJ2-4 | many | TRBV6-1 | TGTGCCAGCAGTCCCGATATGGTAGCGGGACGGGGTAAAAACATTCAGTACTTC | CASSPDMVAGRGKNIQYF
NA | TRBJ2-1 | NA | TRBV20-1 | TGCAGTGCTAGCCGGCGGGGAGATGGCATAAATGAGCAGTTCTTC | CSASRRGDGINEQFF
TRBD2 | TRBJ2-7 | NA | TRBV24-1 | TGTGCCACCAGTGGTCCGGGGGGCGAGCAGTACTTC | CATSGPGGEQYF
TRBD2 | TRBJ2-1 | NA | TRBV18 | TGTGCCAGCTCACCAACTAGCGGATCCCCCTACAATGAGCAGTTCTTC | CASSPTSGSPYNEQFF
TRBD1 | TRBJ2-3 | few | TRBV14 | TGTGCCAGCAGCCAATTTGGACAGGCTAGCACAGATACGCAGTATTTT | CASSQFGQASTDTQYF
NA | TRBJ1-2 | NA | TRBV9 | TGTGCCAGCAGCGGTCAGTTGGGGTCTCAACCGTCGGGGGGCTACACCTTC | CASSGQLGSQPSGGYTF
TRBD1 | TRBJ1-2 | many | TRBV12-3/TRBV12-4 | TGTGCCAGCAGGGGAACAGGGGGAGGGTATGGCTACACCTTC | CASRGTGGGYGYTF